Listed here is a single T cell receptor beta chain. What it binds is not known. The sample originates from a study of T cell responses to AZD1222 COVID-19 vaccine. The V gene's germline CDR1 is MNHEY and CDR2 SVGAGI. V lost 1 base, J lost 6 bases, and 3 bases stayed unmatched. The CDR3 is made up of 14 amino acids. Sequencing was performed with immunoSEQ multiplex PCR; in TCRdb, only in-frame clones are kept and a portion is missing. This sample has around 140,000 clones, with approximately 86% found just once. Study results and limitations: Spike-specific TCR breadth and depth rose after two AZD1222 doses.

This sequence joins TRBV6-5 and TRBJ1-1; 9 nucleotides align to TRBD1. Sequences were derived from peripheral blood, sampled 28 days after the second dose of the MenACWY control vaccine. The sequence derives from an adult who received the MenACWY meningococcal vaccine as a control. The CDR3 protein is CASSYFRQGAEAFF. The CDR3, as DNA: TGTGCCAGCAGTTACTTTAGACAGGGGGCTGAAGCTTTCTTT.